One T cell receptor beta chain is described in this entry. Its antigen remains unknown. This sample is part of a study of blood T cells in healthy people across ages. Through a sample-barcoded 5' primer and a J-beta primer mix, a second PCR was run for about 6 to 11 cycles. TCRdb re-analysed the 5' RACE reads in MiXCR, keeping a single row per CDR3 protein. The sample has approximately 800,000 distinct CDR3 sequences; roughly 40% are singletons. The CDR3 loop spans 17 amino acids. The ends were cut back, 5 bases at V and 3 bases at J, with 22 bases in the middle. In germline, CDR1 is SGHTA, CDR2 FQGNSA. Findings and caveats of the study: The authors considered diversity estimates from one million T cells to be underestimates.

V gene TRBV7-2 combines with J gene TRBJ1-2; unclear D gene. The sample consisted of blood. This TCR was sampled from a man between 18 and 29 years old in good health. CDR3 DNA: TGTGCCAGCAGCCTACGTAGGGCCGTGCGGCCTCACTATGGCTACACCTTC. It specifies CASSLRRAVRPHYGYTF.